This is a list of T cell receptor beta chains from one sample in a study of post-analysis software for immune sequencing data. One entry per CDR3 protein results from TCRdb running MiXCR on the PCR reads. The table includes hundreds of thousands of distinct CDR3 sequences, 35% to 45% detected once. The sequencing input was blood. These receptors were obtained from a girl aged 2 to 10 with multiple sclerosis. The CDR3 runs from the conserved cysteine through the conserved F or W. The order of the fields is V gene, J gene, D gene, CDR3 length, clone size, CDR3 DNA, CDR3 protein. A D gene is named only where the DNA matches it firmly. For some rows the clone size is stated as once, few or many, or as a class when expanded; others skip it.

V gene: TRBV6-5
J gene: TRBJ2-7
D gene: NA
CDR3 length: 15
clone size: few
CDR3 DNA: TGTGCCAGCAGAAAGGGACACTTGAGCTCCTACGAGCAGTACTTC
CDR3 protein: CASRKGHLSSYEQYF

V gene: TRBV7-9
J gene: TRBJ1-1
D gene: NA
CDR3 length: 14
clone size: NA
CDR3 DNA: TGTGCCAGCAGGGCGGACGGATCGAACGCTGAAGCTTTCTTT
CDR3 protein: CASRADGSNAEAFF

V gene: TRBV5-1
J gene: TRBJ2-5
D gene: TRBD1
CDR3 length: 14
clone size: NA
CDR3 DNA: TGCGCCAGCAGCCTGACAGGGTCAGTAGAGACCCGGTACTTC
CDR3 protein: CASSLTGSVETRYF

V gene: TRBV7-9
J gene: TRBJ2-7
D gene: TRBD2
CDR3 length: 14
clone size: NA
CDR3 DNA: TGTGCCAGCAGCTTAGGAGGGGAGGGATCCGAGCAGTACTTC
CDR3 protein: CASSLGGEGSEQYF

V gene: TRBV5-6
J gene: TRBJ1-4
D gene: NA
CDR3 length: 15
clone size: NA
CDR3 DNA: TGTGCCAGCAGCCAACCTGGGAACCCCAATGAAAAACTGTTTTTT
CDR3 protein: CASSQPGNPNEKLFF

V gene: TRBV15
J gene: TRBJ2-1
D gene: TRBD2
CDR3 length: 17
clone size: NA
CDR3 DNA: TGTGCCACCAGCAGATCCTCTAGCGGGAGTGGTGGTGGTGAGCAGTTCTTC
CDR3 protein: CATSRSSSGSGGGEQFF

V gene: TRBV24-1
J gene: TRBJ1-1
D gene: TRBD1
CDR3 length: 14
clone size: NA
CDR3 DNA: TGTGCCACCAGGGAGACAGGGGCGAGCACTGAAGCTTTCTTT
CDR3 protein: CATRETGASTEAFF

V gene: TRBV20-1
J gene: TRBJ2-5
D gene: NA
CDR3 length: 12
clone size: NA
CDR3 DNA: TGCAGTGCTAGTGGACAGCAAGAGACCCAGTACTTC
CDR3 protein: CSASGQQETQYF

V gene: TRBV30
J gene: TRBJ2-7
D gene: NA
CDR3 length: 14
clone size: NA
CDR3 DNA: TGTGCCTGGAGTGGACGGAGAAGTCCCTACGAGCAGTACTTC
CDR3 protein: CAWSGRRSPYEQYF

V gene: TRBV12-3/TRBV12-4
J gene: TRBJ1-2
D gene: NA
CDR3 length: 14
clone size: NA
CDR3 DNA: TGTGCCAGCAGTTTAATGGGCGGAACCTATGGCTACACCTTC
CDR3 protein: CASSLMGGTYGYTF

V gene: TRBV12-3/TRBV12-4
J gene: TRBJ1-2
D gene: NA
CDR3 length: 13
clone size: few
CDR3 DNA: TGTGCCAGCAGCCTCCCGGGGGGATCGGGCTACACCTTC
CDR3 protein: CASSLPGGSGYTF

V gene: TRBV9
J gene: TRBJ1-4
D gene: NA
CDR3 length: 15
clone size: few
CDR3 DNA: TGTGCCAGCAGCGCAGAAGACAGACTTAATGAAAAACTGTTTTTT
CDR3 protein: CASSAEDRLNEKLFF

V gene: TRBV2
J gene: TRBJ2-3
D gene: NA
CDR3 length: 12
clone size: once
CDR3 DNA: TGTGCCAGCAGTGCCCTGGTGAATACGCAGTATTTT
CDR3 protein: CASSALVNTQYF

V gene: TRBV11-2
J gene: TRBJ1-1
D gene: TRBD1
CDR3 length: 16
clone size: NA
CDR3 DNA: TGTGCCAGCAGCTTATACCGACAGGGAGGTCCCACTGAAGCTTTCTTT
CDR3 protein: CASSLYRQGGPTEAFF

V gene: TRBV15
J gene: TRBJ2-1
D gene: NA
CDR3 length: 11
clone size: many
CDR3 DNA: TGTGCCACCAGATCTGATTATGAGCAGTTCTTC
CDR3 protein: CATRSDYEQFF

V gene: TRBV24-1
J gene: TRBJ2-7
D gene: NA
CDR3 length: 13
clone size: few
CDR3 DNA: TGTGCCACCAGTGAGGCGAACTCCTACGAGCAGTACTTC
CDR3 protein: CATSEANSYEQYF

V gene: TRBV12-3/TRBV12-4
J gene: TRBJ2-3
D gene: TRBD2
CDR3 length: 15
clone size: NA
CDR3 DNA: TGTGCCAGCAGTACGACTAGCGGGGGGGCATATACGCAGTATTTT
CDR3 protein: CASSTTSGGAYTQYF

V gene: TRBV28
J gene: TRBJ2-2
D gene: NA
CDR3 length: 13
clone size: NA
CDR3 DNA: TGTGCCTCCGCACCAGCGAGTCCCGGGGAGCTGTTTTTT
CDR3 protein: CASAPASPGELFF

V gene: TRBV6-2/TRBV6-3
J gene: TRBJ2-7
D gene: TRBD2
CDR3 length: 14
clone size: NA
CDR3 DNA: TGTGCCAGCAGGCGCAGGGAGGGGAACTACGAGCAGTACTTC
CDR3 protein: CASRRREGNYEQYF

V gene: TRBV29-1
J gene: TRBJ2-1
D gene: NA
CDR3 length: 14
clone size: many
CDR3 DNA: TGCAGCGTCAAGGACGGGAGCCTCCGCAATGAGCAGTTCTTC
CDR3 protein: CSVKDGSLRNEQFF

V gene: TRBV2
J gene: TRBJ2-3
D gene: NA
CDR3 length: 16
clone size: few
CDR3 DNA: TGTGCCAGCAGTGAAGTGGTACGGGGGGCAGGTGATACGCAGTATTTT
CDR3 protein: CASSEVVRGAGDTQYF

V gene: TRBV7-2
J gene: TRBJ2-7
D gene: TRBD2
CDR3 length: 14
clone size: few
CDR3 DNA: TGTGCCAGCGGGTTGGGGGGGAGCTCCTACGAGCAGTACTTC
CDR3 protein: CASGLGGSSYEQYF

V gene: TRBV4-1
J gene: TRBJ2-1
D gene: NA
CDR3 length: 17
clone size: few
CDR3 DNA: TGCGCCAGCAGCCAAGTGTCTTCGTTCCTCTCCTACAATGAGCAGTTCTTC
CDR3 protein: CASSQVSSFLSYNEQFF

V gene: TRBV28
J gene: TRBJ2-7
D gene: NA
CDR3 length: 15
clone size: NA
CDR3 DNA: TGTGCCAGCAGTTTTTTCCCCTGGGGGCCCTACGAGCAGTACTTC
CDR3 protein: CASSFFPWGPYEQYF